These 30 T cell receptor beta chains were all obtained from the same sample, sequenced in a study of cytomegalovirus exposure and HLA in healthy donors. Sequencing used immunoSEQ multiplex PCR; TCRdb keeps in-frame clones, though not all of them. The repertoire holds around 60,000 clones, with around 92% as singletons. Sequencing used PBMCs. The receptors shown here come from a young woman in good health and CMV-seronegative.

The CDR3 region has the DNA TGTGCCACCCCGGGACTAGCGGGAGGAACAGATACGCAGTATTTT. This gives the protein CATPGLAGGTDTQYF. The gene calls are TRBV6-1 and TRBJ2-3, with 15 bases that match TRBD2. The CDR3 covers 15 residues. Germline lookup yields CDR1 MNHNS and CDR2 SASEGT. After removal of 10 bases from V and 3 bases from J, the junction contained 5 bases not matched to a gene.

The chain has TRBV11-2 and TRBJ2-7, with 9 bases aligning to TRBD2. Germline CDR1 and CDR2: SGHAT and FQNNGV. V was clipped by 0 bases and J by 4 bases; unmatched bases: 4. The CDR3 totals 15 residues. The CDR3 region has the DNA TGTGCCAGCAGCTTAGAGCGGGGGGGAGGGTACGAGCAGTACTTC. Its translation: CASSLERGGGYEQYF.

V gene TRBV6-1 combines with J gene TRBJ2-1, with a tentative D call TRBD1 (6 bases). Trimming pared 1 base from V and 9 bases from J, leaving 19 bases between. This CDR3 is 16 amino acids long. Germline V gene sequence: CDR1 MNHNS, CDR2 SASEGT. CDR3 residues: CASSEETTRGGSEQFF. Written as DNA, the CDR3 is TGTGCCAGCAGTGAAGAGACCACTAGAGGGGGTTCTGAGCAGTTCTTC.

The rearrangement uses TRBV11-2 and TRBJ1-2, with D tentatively TRBD1 (6 bases). This CDR3 is 14 amino acids long. The germline CDR1 and CDR2 sequences are SGHAT and FQNNGV. Deletions cut 1 base from V and 8 bases from J, with 14 bases between. The CDR3 sequence is CASSLGPTGFGYTF. As DNA, the CDR3 is TGTGCCAGCAGCTTAGGACCCACAGGGTTCGGCTACACCTTC. Drawing the rest from reference TRBV11-2 and TRBJ1-2, the complete variable domain is EAGVAQSPRYKIIEKRQSVAFWCNPISGHATLYWYQQILGQGPKLLIQFQNNGVVDDSQLPKDRFSAERLKGVDSTLKIQPAKLEDSAVYLCASSLGPTGFGYTFGSGTRLTVV.

This chain links TRBV5-8 with TRBJ2-3, with TRBD1 matching over 7 bases. CDR1 SGHTS and CDR2 YDEGEE come from the germline V gene. V trimming: 4 bases; J trimming: 2 bases; junction bases outside the gene matches: 7. The CDR3 totals 15 residues. The CDR3 DNA sequence: TGTGCCAGCAGCCCAGAGGGACAGAACACAGATACGCAGTATTTT. This sequence encodes CASSPEGQNTDTQYF.

This chain connects TRBV6-1 to TRBJ2-5, with D possibly TRBD2 on 5 matching bases. CDR3 length: 13 residues. In germline, CDR1 is MNHNS, CDR2 SASEGT. Trimming took off 3 bases at V and 6 bases at J, with 11 bases between the two ends. The CDR3 here is CASSDGEWQTQYF. CDR3 nucleotides: TGTGCCAGCAGTGATGGGGAGTGGCAGACCCAGTACTTC.

This clone has just a few counts. The V call is TRBV11-1, the J call TRBJ1-1, with a weak D call TRBD1 (6 bases). CDR3 size: 17 residues. The V end was cut by 4 bases, the J end by 1 base, with 19 bases between. CDR1 and CDR2 (germline): SGHAT, FQDESV (reference sequence). For the CDR3, the DNA is TGTGCCAGCAGCTCGGGGGGCGGACTTTCTGGGAACACTGAAGCTTTCTTT. It yields the protein CASSSGGGLSGNTEAFF. Full variable domain (rest looked up from reference TRBV11-1 and TRBJ1-1): EAEVAQSPRYKITEKSQAVAFWCDPISGHATLYWYRQILGQGPELLVQFQDESVVDDSQLPKDRFSAERLKGVDSTLKIQPAELGDSAMYLCASSSGGGLSGNTEAFFGQGTRLTVV.

The chain couples TRBV4-2 to TRBJ2-5; D is uncertain. The CDR3 sequence is 15 residues long. The V gene lost 4 bases and the J gene lost 4 bases, with 16 bases spanning the gap. Germline CDR1 LGHNA, CDR2 YNFKEQ. The CDR3 sequence: CASSLLLGPVETQYF. The CDR3 nucleotides are TGTGCCAGCAGCCTCCTTCTTGGGCCTGTAGAGACCCAGTACTTC.

The V gene is TRBV7-2, the J gene TRBJ1-5, with D unclear. This CDR3 is 15 amino acids long. Germline CDR1 reads SGHTA; CDR2 reads FQGNSA. Between the trimmed V and J ends, which lost 1 base and 3 bases, there was a span of 10 bases. The CDR3 here is CASSLDAQLNQPQHF. CDR3 DNA: TGTGCCAGCAGCTTAGATGCACAGCTCAATCAGCCCCAGCATTTT.

The chain carries TRBV6-5 and TRBJ2-7; 7 bases match TRBD2. The CDR3 length is 15 residues. The ends lost 2 bases at V and 4 bases at J; junction bases unmatched: 8. Germline V CDR1 and CDR2: MNHEY, SVGAGI. Here the CDR3 reads CASSYDGAGSYEQYF. The CDR3 region has the DNA TGTGCCAGCAGTTACGACGGAGCGGGGTCGTACGAGCAGTACTTC.

This clone is a singleton in its sample. This sequence joins TRBV20-1 and TRBJ1-1; TRBD1 might be the D (5 bases). From germline, CDR1 is DFQATT and CDR2 SNEGSKA (reference sequence). The CDR3 contains 11 residues. Trimming took off 6 bases at V and 4 bases at J, with 9 bases between the two ends. For the CDR3, the DNA is TGCAGTGCCGGGGGGACCACTGAAGCTTTCTTT. As protein: CSAGGTTEAFF.

This chain connects TRBV4-3 to TRBJ2-1; no reliable D call. Germline loops: CDR1 LGHNA, CDR2 YSLEER. The V gene lost 0 bases and the J gene lost 7 bases, with 16 bases spanning the gap. The CDR3 has 16 residues. CDR3 nucleotide sequence: TGCGCCAGCAGCCAAGATCTTCCTAGAGTAGGAAATGAGCAGTTCTTC. Translating gives CASSQDLPRVGNEQFF.

This clone has just one count. CDR3 amino acids: CASSAGIGSYEQYF. The DNA of the CDR3 is TGCGCCAGCAGCGCAGGGATCGGCTCCTACGAGCAGTACTTC. The rearrangement joins TRBV5-1 to TRBJ2-7; weak D call: TRBD1 (5 bases). CDR3 size: 14 residues. V was clipped by 4 bases and J by 0 bases, with 11 bases between them. The germline V gene encodes CDR1 SGHRS and CDR2 YFSETQ.

The gene calls are TRBV11-1 and TRBJ2-7, with a possible D match to TRBD2 (5 bases). Germline V gene lookup returns CDR1 SGHAT and CDR2 FQDESV (reference sequence). The V end lost 5 bases, the J end lost 11 bases, and 16 bases lay between the germline ends. The CDR3 loop spans 12 amino acids. The chain's CDR3 is CASSEIYREEYF. In DNA, the CDR3 is TGTGCCAGCAGCGAGATATACCGGGAAGAGTACTTC.

This chain links TRBV9 with TRBJ2-3; no clear D. Trimming stripped 0 bases from V and 3 bases from J, with 8 bases between. Germline lookup yields CDR1 SGDLS and CDR2 YYNGEE. The CDR3 contains 14 residues. CDR3 coding DNA: TGTGCCAGCAGCGTAGAGTCTGAGACAGATACGCAGTATTTT. Translated, it gives CASSVESETDTQYF.

CDR3 coding DNA: TGTGCCAGCAGCTCGGGACTCTCCTACGAGCAGTACTTC. Its translation: CASSSGLSYEQYF. The chain is built from TRBV7-9 and TRBJ2-7, with a weak D call TRBD2 (6 bases). In germline, CDR1 is SEHNR, CDR2 FQNEAQ (reference sequence). V was trimmed by 4 bases and J by 0 bases, leaving 7 bases between them. The CDR3 runs to 13 residues.

V and J are TRBV12-5 and TRBJ1-5; 7 nucleotides align to TRBD1. Germline V gene sequence: CDR1 LGHNT, CDR2 FRNRAP. This CDR3 is built from 16 residues. V trimming: 0 bases; J trimming: 7 bases; junction bases outside the gene matches: 9. As DNA, the CDR3 is TGTGCTAGTGGTTTGGTGTCGACAGGGCCAAAACAGCCCCAGCATTTT. This encodes CASGLVSTGPKQPQHF.

The chain carries TRBV2 and TRBJ2-1, with 13 bases matching TRBD2. CDR1 and CDR2 (germline): SNHLY, FYNNEI. The CDR3 has 16 residues. With 8 bases clipped from V and 11 bases from J, the junction kept 15 bases outside the gene matches. This CDR3 reads CASRGRTSGSSGKQFF. CDR3 nucleotides: TGTGCCAGCCGCGGACGGACTAGCGGGAGCTCGGGAAAGCAGTTCTTC.

The chain has TRBV15 and TRBJ2-5, with a possible D match to TRBD2 (5 bases). Germline loops: CDR1 LNHNV, CDR2 YYDKDF (reference sequence). The CDR3 totals 15 residues. Trimming pared 4 bases from V and 3 bases from J, leaving 15 bases between. CDR3 sequence reads: CATSKVYSAKETQYF. CDR3 nucleotide sequence: TGTGCCACCAGCAAAGTATATAGCGCCAAAGAGACCCAGTACTTC. The variable domain in full, with the rest retrieved from reference TRBV15 and TRBJ2-5, is DAMVIQNPRYQVTQFGKPVTLSCSQTLNHNVMYWYQQKSSQAPKLLFHYYDKDFNNEADTPDNFQSRRPNTSFCFLDIRSPGLGDTAMYLCATSKVYSAKETQYFGPGTRLLVL.

The chain has TRBV29-1 and TRBJ2-7, with 8 bases that match TRBD1. V shed 3 bases, J shed 4 bases, and the junction held 2 bases outside the gene matches. This CDR3 region has 12 residues. Per germline, CDR1 SQVTM and CDR2 ANQGSEA. CDR3 sequence reads: CSVETGAYEQYF. In DNA form, the CDR3 reads TGCAGCGTTGAGACAGGGGCATACGAGCAGTACTTC.

The chain links TRBV2 to TRBJ1-2; 7 bases are a match to TRBD1. The germline V gene has CDR1 SNHLY and CDR2 FYNNEI. The CDR3 has 15 residues. J gave up 6 bases and V 2 bases, and 9 bases lay outside the gene matches. The CDR3: CASSERAGGRDGYTF. The CDR3 DNA follows: TGTGCCAGCAGTGAAAGGGCAGGGGGTAGGGATGGCTACACCTTC. The full variable domain, in which reference TRBV2 and TRBJ1-2 provide the parts outside the CDR3, is EPEVTQTPSHQVTQMGQEVILRCVPISNHLYFYWYRQILGQKVEFLVSFYNNEISEKSEIFDDQFSVERPDGSNFTLKIRSTKLEDSAMYFCASSERAGGRDGYTFGSGTRLTVV.

The gene calls are TRBV6-5 and TRBJ1-5; no reliable D call. V was shortened by 6 bases and J by 5 bases, with 17 bases between the two germline ends. The germline CDR1 and CDR2 sequences are MNHEY and SVGAGI. The CDR3 length is 15 residues. In DNA, the CDR3 is TGTGCCAGCAGAGATAGGCAGGCCCCTCATCAGCCCCAGCATTTT. It codes for CASRDRQAPHQPQHF.

This chain joins TRBV10-1 and TRBJ2-7, with D unresolved. Deletions cut 3 bases from V and 5 bases from J, with 14 bases between. The germline V gene has CDR1 WNHNN and CDR2 SYGVQD (reference sequence). This CDR3 is 14 amino acids long. CDR3 in amino acids: CASSDAVGEDEQYF. Here the CDR3 DNA reads TGCGCCAGCAGTGACGCGGTTGGAGAAGACGAGCAGTACTTC.

V is TRBV25-1 and J is TRBJ2-1, with TRBD1 matching over 8 bases. Looked up from germline, CDR1 is MGHDK and CDR2 is SYGVNS. Losses at the gene ends were 4 bases for V and 7 bases for J; bases not matched to a gene: 9. The CDR3 has 15 amino acids. CDR3 loop: CASSGPRQGINEQFF. CDR3 nucleotide sequence: TGTGCCAGCAGTGGACCGAGACAGGGGATAAATGAGCAGTTCTTC.

J is TRBJ2-1 and V is TRBV27; no firm D call. CDR1 is MNHEY, CDR2 SMNVEV, per germline (reference sequence). The CDR3 extends over 13 amino acids. Between the trimmed V and J ends, which lost 5 bases and 7 bases, there was a span of 12 bases. CDR3 bases: TGTGCCAGCAGTGGTAGTGTCGGGAATGAGCAGTTCTTC. Protein: CASSGSVGNEQFF.

This clone appeared a few times. The chain carries TRBV12-2 and TRBJ1-6; TRBD1 is taken as the D call from the table, unchecked against the DNA. TRBV12-2 is annotated as a pseudogene. The CDR3 contains 17 residues. DNA for the CDR3: TGTGCAAGTCGCTCCCCCCGACAGGGGGTGAGGTATTCACCCCTCCACTTT. Translating it yields CASRSPRQGVRYSPLHF.

The CDR3 sequence: CASSSRGGDDTQYF. In DNA, the CDR3 is TGTGCCAGCAGCTCCCGCGGGGGCGATGATACGCAGTATTTT. The chain has TRBV7-3 and TRBJ2-3; TRBD2 might be the D (7 bases). V lost 4 bases to trimming and J lost 6 bases, with 14 bases between them. The CDR3 extends over 14 amino acids. Germline V gives CDR1 SGHTA, CDR2 FQGTGA.

CDR3 DNA sequence: TGTGCCAGCAGTTTGAGTACAGGGGCACTAGATACGCAGTATTTT. Encoded protein: CASSLSTGALDTQYF. The gene calls are TRBV27 and TRBJ2-3, with TRBD1 identical over 7 bases. Germline V gene lookup returns CDR1 MNHEY and CDR2 SMNVEV (reference sequence). This CDR3 region has 15 residues. After removal of 3 bases from V and 5 bases from J, the junction contained 8 bases not matched to a gene.

The rearrangement joins TRBV29-1 to TRBJ2-3, with TRBD1 identical over 7 bases. Trimming took 7 bases from V and 6 from J; bases not matched to a gene: 10. CDR1 is SQVTM and CDR2 is ANQGSEA in the germline V gene. CDR3 length equals 13 residues. CDR3 amino acids: CSAREGGMDTQYF. CDR3 in DNA: TGCAGCGCCCGGGAAGGGGGCATGGATACGCAGTATTTT.

The chain recombines TRBV6-5 with TRBJ2-7; 9 bases are a match to TRBD1. V lost 7 bases to trimming and J lost 6 bases; unmatched junction nucleotides: 13. CDR1 is MNHEY and CDR2 is SVGAGI in the germline V gene. The CDR3 length is 15 residues. CDR3 protein: CASTDLGQGGGEQYF. DNA of the CDR3: TGTGCCAGCACCGACCTGGGACAGGGAGGGGGCGAGCAGTACTTC.